The entry below describes one TCR beta chain. This may come from a read error, since a much larger clone is one base off. The CDR3 covers 15 residues. CDR1 LGHDT and CDR2 YNNKEL come from the germline V gene (reference sequence). This specimen belongs to a study of CD8 T cells in ankylosing spondylitis. TCRdb re-called the 5' RACE reads through MiXCR, storing one row per CDR3 protein. The data show 200,000 or so distinct CDR3 sequences, 10% to 15% seen once. This receptor was obtained from a female donor with ankylosing spondylitis or in good health (not recorded which). The sequenced material came from blood, either unsorted or a sorted T cell fraction (not recorded which). The chain carries TRBV3-1 and TRBJ1-5; the D gene is possibly TRBD1 (5 bases). CDR3 in DNA: TGTGCCAGCAGCCCGACAGTTAATAGCAATCGGCCCCAGCATTTT. Protein sequence: CASSPTVNSNRPQHF.